Sequencing of this T cell receptor beta chain was carried out in a study of blood T cell repertoires in COVID-19. J was trimmed by 4 bases and V by 0 bases; bases with no gene match: 7. Per germline, CDR1 SGDLS and CDR2 YYNGEE. This CDR3 region has 16 residues. Authors' methods: The authors estimated nucleated cell counts from reference gene primer amplification. The repertoire was sequenced with immunoSEQ multiplex PCR; TCRdb's copy has only in-frame clones and lacks some. Clone size and V and J calls were adopted from that table, with D and trimming inferred from the DNA. The top ten clones hold about 2.5% of a sample with about 210,000 clones, about nine tenths of them seen once.

The sequence came from a woman between 35 and 50 years old with acute COVID-19. This chain links TRBV9 with TRBJ1-3, with TRBD1 matching over 7 bases. Sample: PBMCs or T cells enriched from blood (not recorded which). CDR3 DNA sequence: TGTGCCAGCAGCGTAGAGCACAGGGGCGAGGGAAACACCATATATTTT. As protein: CASSVEHRGEGNTIYF.